The rows below give T cell receptor beta chains drawn from one sample of a study of T-cell memory formation after mild COVID-19. Each CDR3 protein is one row after TCRdb ran MiXCR on the 5' RACE reads. The table has some 68,000 distinct CDR3 sequences, approximately 15% seen once; the top ten hold roughly 33%. The sequenced material came from PBMCs or a T cell subset sorted from them (not recorded which). These receptors were obtained from an adult woman who had mild COVID-19 (a few samples of this study predate the infection). Cell type and time point are not known. The conserved cysteine and the conserved F or W are not part of the CDR3 here. Each record gives: J gene, V gene, CDR3 protein.

J: TRBJ1-5; V: TRBV10-3; CDR3: AISDPPRRAYSNQPQH
J: TRBJ1-5; V: TRBV12-3/TRBV12-4; CDR3: ASSSSGREEQPQH
J: TRBJ2-7; V: TRBV7-9; CDR3: ASSFPGPHYEQY
J: TRBJ2-7; V: TRBV11-1; CDR3: ASSFRSYEQY
J: TRBJ2-3; V: TRBV12-3/TRBV12-4; CDR3: ASSPYRETDTQY
J: TRBJ2-3; V: TRBV29-1; CDR3: SVSLAETDTQY
J: TRBJ1-1; V: TRBV4-1; CDR3: ASSQAGVREAF
J: TRBJ1-2; V: TRBV9; CDR3: ASSALGQGFDTNYGYT
J: TRBJ2-7; V: TRBV7-9; CDR3: ASSFKLSGEQY
J: TRBJ1-2; V: TRBV20-1; CDR3: SAREEPANYGYT
J: TRBJ2-1; V: TRBV27; CDR3: ASSFTSGSSYNEQF
J: TRBJ2-7; V: TRBV6-6; CDR3: ASSYSGTSEQY
J: TRBJ1-1; V: TRBV18; CDR3: ASSPLRADRAGTEAF
J: TRBJ2-7; V: TRBV5-5; CDR3: ASSSGTQLYEQY
J: TRBJ2-1; V: TRBV4-2; CDR3: ASSQVGSSSYNEQF
J: TRBJ1-1; V: TRBV6-5; CDR3: ASSYAARNTEAF
J: TRBJ2-2; V: TRBV7-8; CDR3: ASTTVRDRITGELF
J: TRBJ2-7; V: TRBV7-9; CDR3: ASSPDEDEQY
J: TRBJ2-2; V: TRBV6-1; CDR3: ASSEALPGYWSSEELF
J: TRBJ2-7; V: TRBV6-5; CDR3: ASSYERQGVTYEQY
J: TRBJ2-1; V: TRBV21-1; CDR3: ASSPRTDPKEQF
J: TRBJ1-2; V: TRBV10-2; CDR3: ASSVTAYGYT
J: TRBJ1-2; V: TRBV12-3/TRBV12-4; CDR3: ASNQGTVYGYT
J: TRBJ2-1; V: TRBV16; CDR3: ASTRAHNEQF
J: TRBJ2-3; V: TRBV19; CDR3: ASSRGDTQY
J: TRBJ1-2; V: TRBV5-1; CDR3: ASSSAEGGGGYT
J: TRBJ2-7; V: TRBV2; CDR3: ASSDEQGAFYEQY
J: TRBJ2-6; V: TRBV9; CDR3: ASSVRFVGASGANVLT
J: TRBJ1-5; V: TRBV27; CDR3: ASSHFHTGRQPQH
J: TRBJ2-7; V: TRBV20-1; CDR3: SARDWDPQGSYEQY
J: TRBJ2-7; V: TRBV5-4; CDR3: ASSVYGSSYEQY
J: TRBJ1-4; V: TRBV12-3/TRBV12-4; CDR3: ASRQTGGLGEKLF
J: TRBJ2-1; V: TRBV12-3/TRBV12-4; CDR3: ASTSLGGGDNEQF
J: TRBJ2-7; V: TRBV11-2; CDR3: ASSLTSPSRSSYEQY
J: TRBJ2-3; V: TRBV10-3; CDR3: AISAERSLTDTQY
J: TRBJ2-6; V: TRBV5-4; CDR3: ASSTSLEANVLT
J: TRBJ1-2; V: TRBV18; CDR3: ASSQDGTAYGYT
J: TRBJ2-7; V: TRBV2; CDR3: ASSEARDSYEQY
J: TRBJ2-7; V: TRBV5-1; CDR3: ASSSGAGGVNHEQY
J: TRBJ2-5; V: TRBV6-6; CDR3: ASSLLGETQY
J: TRBJ2-7; V: TRBV11-2; CDR3: ASSLGGNEQY